This T cell receptor beta chain was sequenced in a study of blood T cells in healthy people across ages. Overall study results and limits: It was found that TCR beta diversity correlated strongly with the percentage of naive T cells. Long-lived donors exceeded aged donors in naive CD4+ cells and diversity.

Together with a sample-barcoded 5' primer, a J-beta primer mix was included in a second PCR lasting about 7 to 11 cycles. TCRdb redid the calling of the 5' RACE reads with MiXCR, one entry per CDR3 protein. The sample includes fewer than 800,000 distinct CDR3 sequences, about half of them seen just once. Drawing of peripheral blood yielded about 10 milliliters from each donor. Total RNA, at least 5.5 micrograms per sample, came from PBMCs. A remark on this clonotype: Its specificity is unknown.

V was shortened by 0 bases and J by 7 bases, with 22 bases between the two germline ends. CDR3 size: 17 residues. CDR1 GTSNPN and CDR2 SVGIG come from the germline V gene (reference sequence). Sequenced: blood. The rearrangement uses TRBV30 and TRBJ2-1, with D tentatively TRBD2 (5 bases). The clonotype comes from an older woman in good health. The chain's CDR3 is CAWSVISDYTYSNEQFF. The CDR3 DNA is TGTGCCTGGAGTGTAATTAGCGACTATACTTACTCAAATGAGCAGTTCTTC.